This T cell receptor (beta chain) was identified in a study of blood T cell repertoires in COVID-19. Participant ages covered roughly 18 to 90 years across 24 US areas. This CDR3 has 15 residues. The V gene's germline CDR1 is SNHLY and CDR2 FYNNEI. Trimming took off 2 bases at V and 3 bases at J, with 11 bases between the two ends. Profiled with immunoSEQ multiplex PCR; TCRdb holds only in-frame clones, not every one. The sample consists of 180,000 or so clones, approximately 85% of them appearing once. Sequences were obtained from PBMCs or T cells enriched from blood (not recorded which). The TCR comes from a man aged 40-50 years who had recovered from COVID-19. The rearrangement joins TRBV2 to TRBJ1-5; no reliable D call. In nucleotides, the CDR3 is TGTGCCAGCAGTGAAAACCGGGGTTACAATCAGCCCCAGCATTTT. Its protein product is CASSENRGYNQPQHF.